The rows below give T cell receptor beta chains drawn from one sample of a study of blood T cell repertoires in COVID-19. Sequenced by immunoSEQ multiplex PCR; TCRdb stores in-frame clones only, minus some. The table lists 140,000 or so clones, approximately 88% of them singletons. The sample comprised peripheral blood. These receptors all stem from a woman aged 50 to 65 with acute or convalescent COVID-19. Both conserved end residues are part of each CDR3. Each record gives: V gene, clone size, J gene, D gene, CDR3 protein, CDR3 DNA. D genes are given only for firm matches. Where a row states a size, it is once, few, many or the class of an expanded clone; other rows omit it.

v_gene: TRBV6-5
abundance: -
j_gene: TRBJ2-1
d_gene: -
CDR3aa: CATIFRDTLYNEQFF
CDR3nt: TGTGCCACCATATTCCGGGACACCCTTTACAATGAGCAGTTCTTC

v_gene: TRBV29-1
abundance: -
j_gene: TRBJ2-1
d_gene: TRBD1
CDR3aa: CSATGTGGFEQFF
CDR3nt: TGCAGCGCCACCGGGACAGGGGGCTTTGAGCAGTTCTTC

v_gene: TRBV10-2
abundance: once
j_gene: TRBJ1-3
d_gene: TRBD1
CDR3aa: CASSVTGGGNTIYF
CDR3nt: TGCGCCAGCAGTGTTACAGGGGGAGGAAACACCATATATTTT

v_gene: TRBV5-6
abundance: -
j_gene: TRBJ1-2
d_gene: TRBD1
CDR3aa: CASSPDRVYGYTF
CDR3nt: TGTGCCAGCAGCCCAGACAGGGTGTATGGCTACACCTTC

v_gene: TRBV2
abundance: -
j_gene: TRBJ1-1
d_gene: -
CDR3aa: CASSVQGGTEAFF
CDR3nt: TGTGCCAGCAGTGTTCAGGGAGGGACTGAAGCTTTCTTT

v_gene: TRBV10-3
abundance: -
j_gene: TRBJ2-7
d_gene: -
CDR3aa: CAISEDRDSIYEQYF
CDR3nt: TGTGCCATCAGTGAGGACAGGGACTCCATCTACGAGCAGTACTTC

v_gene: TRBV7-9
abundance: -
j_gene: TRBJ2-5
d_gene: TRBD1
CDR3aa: CASSYSGGGGETQYF
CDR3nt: TGTGCCAGCAGCTATTCAGGGGGCGGAGGGGAGACCCAGTACTTC

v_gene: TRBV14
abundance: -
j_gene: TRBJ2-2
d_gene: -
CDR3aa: CASSQDTGANTGELFF
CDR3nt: TGTGCCAGCAGCCAAGATACGGGGGCGAACACCGGGGAGCTGTTTTTT

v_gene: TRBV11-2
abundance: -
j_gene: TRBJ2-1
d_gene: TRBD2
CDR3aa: CASSLAGLDGNEQFF
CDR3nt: TGTGCCAGCAGCTTAGCCGGACTAGACGGCAATGAGCAGTTCTTC

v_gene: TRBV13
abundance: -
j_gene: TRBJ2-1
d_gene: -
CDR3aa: CASSSLNEQFF
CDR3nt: TGTGCCAGCAGCTCCCTCAATGAGCAGTTCTTC

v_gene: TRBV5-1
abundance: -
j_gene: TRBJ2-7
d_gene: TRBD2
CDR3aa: CASSGGLAGGYYEQYF
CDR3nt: TGCGCCAGCAGCGGGGGACTAGCGGGAGGTTACTACGAGCAGTACTTC

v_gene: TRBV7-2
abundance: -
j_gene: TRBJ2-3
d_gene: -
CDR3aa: CASSHFTDTQYF
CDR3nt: TGTGCCAGCAGCCACTTCACAGATACGCAGTATTTT

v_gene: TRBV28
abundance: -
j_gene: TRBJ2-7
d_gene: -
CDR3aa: CASTQPTEEVHEQYF
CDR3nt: TGTGCCAGCACCCAACCGACGGAGGAGGTCCACGAGCAGTACTTC

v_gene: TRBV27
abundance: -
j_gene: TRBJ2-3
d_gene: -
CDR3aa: CASNSPGSTDTQYF
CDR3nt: TGTGCCAGCAACTCGCCGGGGAGCACAGATACGCAGTATTTT

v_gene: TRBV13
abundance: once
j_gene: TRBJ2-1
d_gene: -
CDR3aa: CASSLEERSNEQFF
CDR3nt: TGTGCCAGCAGCTTAGAGGAGCGTAGCAATGAGCAGTTCTTC

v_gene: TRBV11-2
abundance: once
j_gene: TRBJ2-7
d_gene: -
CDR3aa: CASSLAYEQYF
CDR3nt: TGTGCCAGCAGCTTAGCGTACGAGCAGTACTTC

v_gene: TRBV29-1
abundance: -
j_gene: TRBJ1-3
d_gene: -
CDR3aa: CSVSGASGNTIYF
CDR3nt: TGCAGCGTTTCGGGTGCCTCTGGAAACACCATATATTTT

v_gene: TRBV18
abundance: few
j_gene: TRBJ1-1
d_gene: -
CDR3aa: CASSPGQSPTEAFF
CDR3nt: TGTGCCAGCTCACCTGGACAGTCGCCGACTGAAGCTTTCTTT

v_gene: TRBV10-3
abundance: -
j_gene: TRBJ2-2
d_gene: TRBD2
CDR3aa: CAIRNSGGPDTGELFF
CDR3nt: TGTGCCATCAGAAACAGCGGGGGGCCCGACACCGGGGAGCTGTTTTTT

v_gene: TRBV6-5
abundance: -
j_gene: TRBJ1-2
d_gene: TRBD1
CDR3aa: CASSKDRGDYGYTF
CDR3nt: TGTGCCAGCAGTAAGGACAGGGGGGACTATGGCTACACCTTC

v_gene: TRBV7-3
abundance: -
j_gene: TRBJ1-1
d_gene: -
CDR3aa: CASSLRVGPDYLNTEAFF
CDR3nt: TGTGCCAGCAGCTTAAGGGTTGGACCAGACTACTTGAACACTGAAGCTTTCTTT

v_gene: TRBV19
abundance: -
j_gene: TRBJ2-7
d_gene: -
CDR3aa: CASSPVNRAPLTYEQYF
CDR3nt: TGTGCCAGTAGTCCTGTAAACAGGGCCCCCCTGACCTACGAGCAGTACTTC

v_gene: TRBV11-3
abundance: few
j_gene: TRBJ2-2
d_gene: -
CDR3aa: CASSLEGTSGTGELFF
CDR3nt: TGTGCCAGCAGCTTGGAGGGGACGTCTGGCACCGGGGAGCTGTTTTTT

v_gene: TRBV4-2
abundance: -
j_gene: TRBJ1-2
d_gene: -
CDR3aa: CASSQDLMAVTNYGYTF
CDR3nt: TGTGCCAGCAGCCAAGATCTAATGGCGGTTACTAACTATGGCTACACCTTC

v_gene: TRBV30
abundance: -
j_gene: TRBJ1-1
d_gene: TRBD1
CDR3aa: CAFARDRDTEAFF
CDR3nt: TGTGCCTTCGCCCGGGACAGGGACACTGAAGCTTTCTTT

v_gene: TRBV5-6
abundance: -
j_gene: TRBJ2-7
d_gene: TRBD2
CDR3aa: CASSDGLAYEQYF
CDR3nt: TGTGCCAGCAGCGATGGACTAGCCTACGAGCAGTACTTC

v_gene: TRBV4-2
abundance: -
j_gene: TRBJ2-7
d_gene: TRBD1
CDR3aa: CASSQAGTAPYEQYF
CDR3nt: TGTGCCAGCAGCCAAGCGGGGACAGCTCCCTACGAGCAGTACTTC

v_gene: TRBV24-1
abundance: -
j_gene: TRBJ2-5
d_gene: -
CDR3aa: CATSDLHLGGKETQYF
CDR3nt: TGTGCCACCAGTGATTTGCATTTAGGAGGGAAAGAGACCCAGTACTTC

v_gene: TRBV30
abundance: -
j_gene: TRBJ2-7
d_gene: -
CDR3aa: CAWSGQGLTYEQYF
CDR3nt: TGTGCCTGGAGTGGGCAGGGGCTTACCTACGAGCAGTACTTC

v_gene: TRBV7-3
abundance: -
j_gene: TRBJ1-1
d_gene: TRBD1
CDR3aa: CASSRGQANTEAFF
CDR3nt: TGTGCCAGCAGCAGGGGACAGGCGAACACTGAAGCTTTCTTT

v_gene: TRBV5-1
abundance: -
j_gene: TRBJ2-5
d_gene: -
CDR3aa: CASSFGTLSQETQYF
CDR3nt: TGCGCCAGCAGCTTCGGGACACTATCCCAAGAGACCCAGTACTTC

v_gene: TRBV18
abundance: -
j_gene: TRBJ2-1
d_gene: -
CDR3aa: CASSPRREYNEQFF
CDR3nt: TGTGCCAGCTCACCACGACGGGAGTACAATGAGCAGTTCTTC

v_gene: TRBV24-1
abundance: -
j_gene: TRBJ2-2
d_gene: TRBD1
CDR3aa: CATSDSGTVNTGELFF
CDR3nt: TGTGCCACCAGTGATTCCGGGACAGTTAACACCGGGGAGCTGTTTTTT

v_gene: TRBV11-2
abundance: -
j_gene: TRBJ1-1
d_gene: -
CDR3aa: CASSLQGPSTEAFF
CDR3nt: TGTGCCAGCAGCTTACAGGGGCCGAGCACTGAAGCTTTCTTT

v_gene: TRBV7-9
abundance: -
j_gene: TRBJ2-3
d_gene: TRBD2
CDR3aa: CASTTSGVSDTQYF
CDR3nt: TGTGCCAGCACGACTAGCGGGGTTTCAGATACGCAGTATTTT

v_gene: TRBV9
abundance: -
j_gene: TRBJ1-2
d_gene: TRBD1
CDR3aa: CASSATGDLNYGYTF
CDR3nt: TGTGCCAGCAGCGCAACAGGGGACCTTAACTATGGCTACACCTTC

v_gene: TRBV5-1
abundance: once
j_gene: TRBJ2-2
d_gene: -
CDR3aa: CASSLGQTGELFF
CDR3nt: TGCGCCAGCAGCTTGGGGCAGACCGGGGAGCTGTTTTTT

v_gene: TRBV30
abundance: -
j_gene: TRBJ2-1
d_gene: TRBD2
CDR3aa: CAWSVIAGGLHEQFF
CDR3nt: TGTGCCTGGAGTGTCATAGCGGGGGGGCTCCATGAGCAGTTCTTC

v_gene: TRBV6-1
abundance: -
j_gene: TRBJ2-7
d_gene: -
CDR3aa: CASSGSGFRLNYEQYF
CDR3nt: TGTGCCAGCAGTGGATCCGGGTTTAGACTGAACTACGAGCAGTACTTC

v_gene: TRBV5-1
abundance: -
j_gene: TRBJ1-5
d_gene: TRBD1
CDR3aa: CASSFGGGGEPQHF
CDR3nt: TGCGCCAGCAGCTTTGGAGGGGGCGGTGAGCCCCAGCATTTT

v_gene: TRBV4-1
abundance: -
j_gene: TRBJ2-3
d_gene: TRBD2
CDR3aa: CASSPGLGADTQYF
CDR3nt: TGCGCCAGCAGCCCAGGACTAGGTGCAGATACGCAGTATTTT

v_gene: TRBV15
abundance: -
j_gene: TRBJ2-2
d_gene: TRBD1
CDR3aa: CATSRDGGTGGYVGELFF
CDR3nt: TGTGCCACCAGCAGAGATGGCGGAACAGGGGGCTATGTTGGGGAGCTGTTTTTT